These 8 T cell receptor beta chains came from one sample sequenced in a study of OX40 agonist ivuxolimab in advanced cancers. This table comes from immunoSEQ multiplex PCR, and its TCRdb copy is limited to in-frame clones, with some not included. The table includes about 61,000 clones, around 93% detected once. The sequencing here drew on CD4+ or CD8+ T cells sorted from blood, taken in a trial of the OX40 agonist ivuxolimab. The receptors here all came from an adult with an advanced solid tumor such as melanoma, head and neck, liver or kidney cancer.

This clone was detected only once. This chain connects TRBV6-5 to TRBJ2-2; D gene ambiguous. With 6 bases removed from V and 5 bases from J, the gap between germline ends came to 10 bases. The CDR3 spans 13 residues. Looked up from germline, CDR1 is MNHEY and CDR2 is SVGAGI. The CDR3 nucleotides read TGTGCCAGCAGGTTGGGTTTTACCGGGGAGCTGTTTTTT. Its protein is CASRLGFTGELFF.

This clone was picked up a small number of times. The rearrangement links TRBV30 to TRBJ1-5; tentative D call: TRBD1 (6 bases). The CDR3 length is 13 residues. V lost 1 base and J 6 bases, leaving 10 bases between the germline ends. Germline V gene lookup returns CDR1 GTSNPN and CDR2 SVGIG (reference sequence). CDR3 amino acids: CAWSGGAGQPQHF. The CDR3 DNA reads TGTGCCTGGAGTGGGGGGGCAGGTCAGCCCCAGCATTTT.

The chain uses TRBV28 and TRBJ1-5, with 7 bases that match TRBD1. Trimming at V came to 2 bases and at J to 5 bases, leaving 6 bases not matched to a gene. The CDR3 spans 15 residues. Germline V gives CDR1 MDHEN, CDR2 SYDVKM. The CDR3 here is CASSLEGASDQPQHF. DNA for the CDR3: TGTGCCAGCAGTTTAGAGGGGGCCTCGGATCAGCCCCAGCATTTT.

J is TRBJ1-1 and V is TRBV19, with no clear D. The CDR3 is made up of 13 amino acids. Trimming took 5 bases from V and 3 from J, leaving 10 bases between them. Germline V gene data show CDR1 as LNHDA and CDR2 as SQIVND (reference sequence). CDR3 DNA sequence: TGTGCCAGTAGTCTAAGACCAGACACTGAAGCTTTCTTT. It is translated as CASSLRPDTEAFF.

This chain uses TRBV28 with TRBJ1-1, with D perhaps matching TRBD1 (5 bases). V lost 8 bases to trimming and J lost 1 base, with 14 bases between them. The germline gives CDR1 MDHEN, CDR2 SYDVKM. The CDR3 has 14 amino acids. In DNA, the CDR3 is TGTGCCAGCTCAGTTTGGGGGGGGAACACTGAAGCTTTCTTT. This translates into CASSVWGGNTEAFF.

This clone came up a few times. For the CDR3, the DNA is TGTGCCAGTAGTAGTCCGGACACGGCATCCCCGAGTACAGACACCATATATTTT. It specifies CASSSPDTASPSTDTIYF. V gene TRBV19 combines with J gene TRBJ1-3; a possible D gene is TRBD1 (5 bases). The CDR3 covers 18 residues. V was pared by 4 bases and J by 8 bases, with 27 bases between. Germline V gives CDR1 LNHDA, CDR2 SQIVND (reference sequence).

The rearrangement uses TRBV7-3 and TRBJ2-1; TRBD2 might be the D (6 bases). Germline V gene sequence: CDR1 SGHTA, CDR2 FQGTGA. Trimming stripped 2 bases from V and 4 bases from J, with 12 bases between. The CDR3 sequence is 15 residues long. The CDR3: CASSLDRGTYNEQFF. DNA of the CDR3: TGTGCCAGCAGCTTAGATCGCGGGACTTACAATGAGCAGTTCTTC.

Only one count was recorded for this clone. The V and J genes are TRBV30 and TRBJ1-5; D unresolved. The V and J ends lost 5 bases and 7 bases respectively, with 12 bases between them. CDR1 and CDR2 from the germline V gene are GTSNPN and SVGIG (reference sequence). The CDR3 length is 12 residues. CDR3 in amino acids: CAWGEGGQPQHF. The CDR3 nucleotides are TGTGCCTGGGGCGAGGGTGGACAGCCCCAGCATTTT.